This T cell receptor (beta chain) was sequenced during a study of T cells in Graves' hyperthyroidism and ophthalmopathy. The CDR3 has 14 residues. Trimming shortened V by 7 bases and J by 2 bases, and 18 bases separated the two germline ends. Germline values: CDR1 DFQATT, CDR2 SNEGSKA (reference sequence). The source material, RNA transcripts, was used to amplify TCR beta CDR3 regions. The primer set for the first-round RT-PCR of the TCR CDR3 was HTBI. TCRdb re-called the multiplex PCR reads through MiXCR, storing one row per CDR3 protein. The table shows hundreds of thousands of distinct CDR3 sequences, with around 16% occurring only once. Findings of the study overall: The majority of expanded thyroid clonotypes above 0.001 also appeared in blood.

Many counts were recorded for this clonotype. What it recognizes is unknown. The sample consisted of blood. The rearrangement links TRBV20-1 to TRBJ2-7; D call uncertain. The receptor comes from a woman in her twenties or thirties with Graves' hyperthyroidism. Here the CDR3 reads CSEGSWTSTYEQYF. CDR3 sequence (DNA): TGCAGTGAAGGATCTTGGACCTCAACCTACGAGCAGTACTTC.